The TCR beta chain described here comes from a study of neoadjuvant nivolumab and ipilimumab in lung cancer (dated by TCRdb to about 2020). As for the study more broadly: In the NEOSTAR trial, nivolumab was administered intravenously at 3 mg/kg on days 1, 15 and 29, and the combination arm also received ipilimumab 1 mg/kg on day 1 only. For each study arm, the primary endpoint of the trial was the rate of major pathologic response (MPR) in the intention-to-treat population. The study compared TCR repertoires in pretherapy (baseline) peripheral blood with TCR repertoires in tumors resected at surgery after neoadjuvant immune checkpoint blockade. Matched pretherapy and resected tumor pairs were analyzed for seven patients, of whom four received nivolumab and three received nivolumab plus ipilimumab. A total of around 46 patients with operable NSCLC were treated in the trial, with approximately 23 randomized to nivolumab monotherapy and 21 randomized to nivolumab plus ipilimumab. Study-wide findings and limitations: No significant correlation was found between TCR clonality and pathologic tumor regression, and only a single major-pathologic-response sample was available for the analysis of TCR clonality versus pathologic tumor regression. From pretherapy to surgery, tumor T-cell richness and clonality went up in three of three dual-therapy tumors, versus only two of four nivolumab-treated tumors. Compared with tumor-adjacent uninvolved lung, resected tumors had greater TCR richness and clonality, and increases showed up in more of the dual-therapy-treated tumors. A small number of samples underwent TCR sequencing. A positive correlation was observed between pretherapy blood TCR richness and richness in tumors resected after neoadjuvant therapy (Spearman R ≈ 0.8).

In this sample, this clone turned up once. The antigen this receptor binds is unknown. Base qualities are not at hand, and no much larger clone is one base apart. Libraries were made using the immunoSEQ multiplex PCR assay. As for how the authors treated the data: Repertoires were summarized by richness and clonality, and significantly expanded and contracted clones were identified between pre- and post-therapy samples. In its TCRdb copy, this immuneACCESS table keeps in-frame sequences only and misses some clones. Where compared with another copy, unresolved V genes explain less than half of these, and the others have no known cause. The V and J calls and clone size were taken over from that table, and D and trimming were inferred from the DNA. This sample is represented by 18,000 or so clones; over 70% of them were singletons. Jointly, the top ten make up under 9.5% of the sample. The time point label here, explained by the study, means: at surgical resection after neoadjuvant nivolumab +/- ipilimumab. Samples were obtained from the phase 2 randomized NEOSTAR trial, in which neoadjuvant nivolumab or nivolumab plus ipilimumab followed by surgery was tested in operable NSCLC.

Sample: tumor tissue, taken after neoadjuvant nivolumab, alone or with ipilimumab, at or shortly before surgery. This sequence was found in an adult with non-small cell lung cancer.

CDR3 protein: CASSMRLTGANVLTF. The DNA sequence is given as TGTGCCAGCAGTATGCGTCTTACTGGGGCCAACGTCCTGACTTTC. The rearranged chain carries TRBV28 and TRBJ2-6, with an unclear D gene assignment. The CDR1 and CDR2 encoded by the germline V gene are MDHEN and SYDVKM. V sheds 5 bases and J sheds 2 bases, leaving 10 bases between their ends. Spanning cysteine to phenylalanine, the CDR3 consists of 15 amino acids. This entry keeps only the CDR3 DNA: 45 bases, framed from base 1. Outside the CDR3, residues come from the reference TRBV28 and TRBJ2-6 proteins, so the full variable domain is: DVKVTQSSRYLVKRTGEKVFLECVQDMDHENMFWYRQDPGLGLRLIYFSYDVKMKEKGDIPEGYSVSREKKERFSLILESASTNQTSMYLCASSMRLTGANVLTFGAGSRLTVL.